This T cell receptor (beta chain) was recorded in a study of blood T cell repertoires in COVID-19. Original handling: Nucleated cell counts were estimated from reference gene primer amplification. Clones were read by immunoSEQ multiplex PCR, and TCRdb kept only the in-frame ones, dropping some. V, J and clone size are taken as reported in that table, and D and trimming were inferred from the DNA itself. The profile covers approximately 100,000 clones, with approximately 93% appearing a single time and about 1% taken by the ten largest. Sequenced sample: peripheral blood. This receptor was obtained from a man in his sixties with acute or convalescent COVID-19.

The CDR3 DNA is TGCGCCAGCAGCTCGGGACAGACAAATGAAAAACTGTTTTTT. Protein sequence: CASSSGQTNEKLFF. The chain carries TRBV5-1 and TRBJ1-4; TRBD1 aligns across 7 bases. This CDR3 contains 14 residues. Trimming removed 3 bases from V and 5 bases from J; junction bases left unmatched: 4. The germline CDR1 and CDR2 sequences are SGHRS and YFSETQ.